This T cell receptor (beta chain) stems from a study of T cell responses to AZD1222 COVID-19 vaccine. Here immunoSEQ multiplex PCR was the method, and the copy in TCRdb shows in-frame clones only, minus some. The sample lists more than 100,000 clones, over 90% occurring once. Germline V gene sequence: CDR1 MGHRA, CDR2 YSYEKL. The V end lost 4 bases, the J end lost 0 bases, and 4 bases lay between the germline ends. The CDR3 sequence is 13 residues long. The sample consisted of peripheral blood, taken on day 0 of AZD1222 vaccination. The TCR comes from an adult in good health. The J gene is TRBJ1-5, the V gene TRBV4-1; D ambiguous. The DNA for the CDR3 is TGCGCCAGCAGCCGGGATAGCAATCAGCCCCAGCATTTT. Amino acids: CASSRDSNQPQHF.